The T cell receptor (beta chain) under discussion was sequenced for a study of cytomegalovirus exposure and HLA in healthy donors. Regarding this clone: Antigen unknown.

Per the germline V gene, CDR1 is SGHRS and CDR2 is YFSETQ. The CDR3 loop spans 17 amino acids. V trimming: 4 bases; J trimming: 1 base; junction bases outside the gene matches: 13. Study findings and constraints: It was only CMV serostatus that was available as immune exposure information.

Primers included in the PCR were 60 Vbeta and 13 Jbeta primers. Profiled with immunoSEQ multiplex PCR; TCRdb holds only in-frame clones, not every one. Of 95,000 to 150,000 clones in the sample, roughly four fifths were seen once. The TCR comes from a middle-aged woman in good health and CMV-seropositive. Material: PBMCs. The V call is TRBV5-1, the J call TRBJ1-1; 7 nucleotides align to TRBD1. CDR3 protein: CASSIETGAGGNTEAFF. The DNA for the CDR3 is TGCGCCAGCAGCATAGAAACAGGGGCGGGAGGGAACACTGAAGCTTTCTTT. Looking up the rest from reference TRBV5-1 and TRBJ1-1 gives the full variable domain: KAGVTQTPRYLIKTRGQQVTLSCSPISGHRSVSWYQQTPGQGLQFLFEYFSETQRNKGNFPGRFSGRQFSNSRSEMNVSTLELGDSALYLCASSIETGAGGNTEAFFGQGTRLTVV.